A selection of T cell receptor beta chains follows, all from one sample in a study of early T cells in non-severe SARS-CoV-2 infection. TCRdb analysed the 5' RACE reads with MiXCR anew, one entry per CDR3 protein. The table records tens of thousands of distinct CDR3 sequences, approximately 12% of them present only once. The sequenced material came from whole blood. The receptors originated from an adult who was a healthcare worker with PCR-confirmed SARS-CoV-2 infection or an uninfected control (not recorded which). Each CDR3 is given with its conserved first and last residue. A D gene is named only where the DNA matches it firmly. For some rows the clone size is stated as once, few or many, or as a class when expanded; others skip it.

d_gene,v_gene,abundance,j_gene,CDR3nt,CDR3aa
NA,TRBV6-5,many,TRBJ1-6,TGTGCCAGCAGGGGGTTAGAGAGCTCCTATAATTCACCCCTCCACTTT,CASRGLESSYNSPLHF
TRBD2,TRBV7-9,few,TRBJ2-1,TGTGCCAGCAGACCAAGCGGGGGCAATGAGCAGTTCTTC,CASRPSGGNEQFF
NA,TRBV29-1,NA,TRBJ1-6,TGCAGCGGTCAGTGGGCCCTCCACTTT,CSGQWALHF
TRBD1,TRBV5-1,NA,TRBJ2-7,TGCGCCAGCAGCTACGGGACAGGCCCCTACGAGCAGTACTTC,CASSYGTGPYEQYF
TRBD1,TRBV6-1,few,TRBJ1-5,TGTGCCAGCAGTGCCCAGGGGGGGATAGAGTTGCCCCAGCATTTT,CASSAQGGIELPQHF
TRBD1,TRBV14,many,TRBJ2-7,TGTGCCAGCAGCCAAACCGGGACAGGAGCTTGGGAGCAGTACTTC,CASSQTGTGAWEQYF
NA,TRBV20-1,many,TRBJ2-5,TGCAGTGCTAGACGTCCCGACATTGGTACCCAGTACTTC,CSARRPDIGTQYF
NA,TRBV9,many,TRBJ1-4,TGTGCCAGCAGCGTAGATGGGGAAAAACTGTTTTTT,CASSVDGEKLFF
NA,TRBV19,NA,TRBJ2-1,TGTGCCAGTAGTACCTTGATGGCGGGACTCGATGAGCAGTTCTTC,CASSTLMAGLDEQFF
NA,TRBV30,NA,TRBJ1-3,TGTGCCTGGAGAAAGAAAGGGAGAAACACCATATATTTT,CAWRKKGRNTIYF
NA,TRBV27,many,TRBJ2-6,TGTGCCAGCAGCCGGACAGCCCTCACCGCCTCTGGGGCCAACGTCCTGACTTTC,CASSRTALTASGANVLTF
NA,TRBV29-1,many,TRBJ1-1,TGCAGCGCCGTGATGAACACTGAAGCTTTCTTT,CSAVMNTEAFF
NA,TRBV6-2/TRBV6-3,NA,TRBJ1-5,TGTGCCAGCAGTTACCCGCAACAGCCCCAGCATTTT,CASSYPQQPQHF
NA,TRBV7-2,many,TRBJ1-6,TGTGCCAGCAGCTTAGGCGGGGTTGCATGGGGTTCACCCCTCCACTTT,CASSLGGVAWGSPLHF
TRBD1,TRBV5-1,few,TRBJ1-6,TGCGCCAGCAGCTTGGACAGGGGTGGCTCACCCCTCCACTTT,CASSLDRGGSPLHF
NA,TRBV9,many,TRBJ2-3,TGTGCCAGCAGCGAGAGTGTAACAGATACGCAGTATTTT,CASSESVTDTQYF
NA,TRBV4-2,few,TRBJ2-7,TGTGCCAGCAGCCCTAATGGAGCAGGGAGGTTTAGGGAGGCGATCTACGAGCAGTACTTC,CASSPNGAGRFREAIYEQYF
NA,TRBV18,few,TRBJ2-5,TGTGCCAGCTCGGACACAGAGACCCAGTACTTC,CASSDTETQYF
NA,TRBV14,few,TRBJ2-1,TGTGCCAGCAGCCCGCTTGGGACCCAGGGTGGAAATGAGCAGTTCTTC,CASSPLGTQGGNEQFF
NA,TRBV7-3,many,TRBJ2-2,TGTGCCAGCAGTACCGTCGGGCACACCGGGGAGCTGTTTTTT,CASSTVGHTGELFF